The T cell receptor (beta chain) described here comes from a study of beta chain features in type 1 diabetes. Overall study findings and caveats: Among patients, naive, central memory and Treg TCRB repertoires appeared more similar than among healthy donors.

Via the markers CD45RO/CCR7/CD25/CD127/CD95/CD27, stem cell-like memory, regulatory, central memory and naive CD4+ cells were sorted. The CDR3 runs to 16 residues. Germline V gene data show CDR1 as LNHNV and CDR2 as YYDKDF (reference sequence). V lost 1 base and J lost 0; bases outside the gene matches: 2. This clone was seen more than once but under ten times. Its cognate antigen is unknown. Reverse transcribing all isolated RNA meant expressed TCRB transcripts were sequenced. Generated by immunoSEQ multiplex PCR, the TCRdb table keeps only in-frame clones and is missing some. The sample carries hundreds of thousands of clones, around 16% recorded once.

The source is a man aged 18-30 years in good health. Sequencing was performed on naive CD4+ T cells from blood. The V call is TRBV15, the J call TRBJ1-4, with 7 bases matching TRBD1. CDR3 loop: CATSRGQGSTNEKLFF. The CDR3 DNA follows: TGTGCCACCAGCAGAGGACAGGGCTCAACTAATGAAAAACTGTTTTTT. Based on the CDR3 plus reference TRBV15 and TRBJ1-4, the full variable domain is DAMVIQNPRYQVTQFGKPVTLSCSQTLNHNVMYWYQQKSSQAPKLLFHYYDKDFNNEADTPDNFQSRRPNTSFCFLDIRSPGLGDTAMYLCATSRGQGSTNEKLFFGSGTQLSVL.